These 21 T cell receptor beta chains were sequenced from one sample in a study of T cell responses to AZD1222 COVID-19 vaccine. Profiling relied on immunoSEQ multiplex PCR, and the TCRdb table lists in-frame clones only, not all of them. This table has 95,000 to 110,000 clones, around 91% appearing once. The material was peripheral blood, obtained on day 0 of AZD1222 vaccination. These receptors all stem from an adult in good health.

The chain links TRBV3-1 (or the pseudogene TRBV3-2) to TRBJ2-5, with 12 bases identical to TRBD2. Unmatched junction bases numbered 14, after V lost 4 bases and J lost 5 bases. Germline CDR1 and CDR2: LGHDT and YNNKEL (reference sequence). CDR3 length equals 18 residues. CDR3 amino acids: CASSPPRTSGAPGETQYF. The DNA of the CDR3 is TGTGCCAGCAGCCCTCCCAGGACTAGCGGGGCACCAGGTGAGACCCAGTACTTC.

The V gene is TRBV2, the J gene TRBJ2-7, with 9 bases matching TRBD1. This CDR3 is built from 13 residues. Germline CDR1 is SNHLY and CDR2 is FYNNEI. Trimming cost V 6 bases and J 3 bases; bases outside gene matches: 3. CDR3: CASSGTGNYEQYF. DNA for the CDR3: TGTGCCAGCAGCGGGACAGGGAACTACGAGCAGTACTTC.

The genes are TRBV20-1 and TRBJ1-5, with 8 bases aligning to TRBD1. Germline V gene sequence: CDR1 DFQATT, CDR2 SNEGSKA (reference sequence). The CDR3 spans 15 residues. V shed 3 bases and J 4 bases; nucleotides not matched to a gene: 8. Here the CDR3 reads CSASNADRDNQPQHF. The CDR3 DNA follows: TGCAGTGCTAGTAACGCGGACAGGGATAATCAGCCCCAGCATTTT.

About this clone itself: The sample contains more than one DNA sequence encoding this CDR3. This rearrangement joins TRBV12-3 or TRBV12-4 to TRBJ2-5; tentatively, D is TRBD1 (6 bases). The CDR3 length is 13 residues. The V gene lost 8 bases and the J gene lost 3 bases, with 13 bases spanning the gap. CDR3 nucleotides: TGTGCCAGCTCCTCGGGACAAGAAGAGACCCAGTACTTC. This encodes CASSSGQEETQYF.

This CDR3 is CAISEIRQGANTEAFF. In DNA, the CDR3 is TGTGCCATCAGTGAGATCCGACAGGGGGCAAACACTGAAGCTTTCTTT. The chain is built from TRBV10-3 and TRBJ1-1, with 10 bases fitting TRBD1. Germline-derived CDR1 and CDR2 are ENHRY and SYGVKD. The ends lost 2 bases at V and 2 bases at J; junction bases unmatched: 5. The CDR3 covers 16 residues.

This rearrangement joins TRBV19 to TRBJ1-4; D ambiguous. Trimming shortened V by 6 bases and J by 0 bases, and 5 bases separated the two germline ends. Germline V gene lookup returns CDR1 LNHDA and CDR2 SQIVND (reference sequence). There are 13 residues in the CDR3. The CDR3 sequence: CASRAATNEKLFF. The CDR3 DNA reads TGTGCCAGTAGAGCGGCAACTAATGAAAAACTGTTTTTT.

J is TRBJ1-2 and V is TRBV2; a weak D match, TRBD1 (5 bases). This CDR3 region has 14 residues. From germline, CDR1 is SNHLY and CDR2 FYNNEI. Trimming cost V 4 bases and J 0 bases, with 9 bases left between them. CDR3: CASSAGRANYGYTF. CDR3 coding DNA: TGTGCCAGCAGTGCGGGACGAGCTAACTATGGCTACACCTTC.

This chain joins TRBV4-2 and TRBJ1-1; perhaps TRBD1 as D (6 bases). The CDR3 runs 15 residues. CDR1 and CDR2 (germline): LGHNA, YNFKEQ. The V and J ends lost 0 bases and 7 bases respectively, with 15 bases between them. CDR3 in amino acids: CASSQEWLQGSEAFF. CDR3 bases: TGTGCCAGCAGCCAAGAGTGGTTACAGGGTAGTGAAGCTTTCTTT.

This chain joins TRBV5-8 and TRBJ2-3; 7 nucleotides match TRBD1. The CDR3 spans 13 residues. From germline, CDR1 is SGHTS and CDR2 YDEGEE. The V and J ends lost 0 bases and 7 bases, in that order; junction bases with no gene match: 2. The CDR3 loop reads CASSLDRGNTQYF. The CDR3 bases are TGTGCCAGCAGCTTGGACAGGGGAAATACGCAGTATTTT.

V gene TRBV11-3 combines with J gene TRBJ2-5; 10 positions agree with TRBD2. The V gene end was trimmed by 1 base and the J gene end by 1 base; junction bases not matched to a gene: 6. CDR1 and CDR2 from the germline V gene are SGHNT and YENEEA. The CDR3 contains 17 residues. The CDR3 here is CASSLVASSGGQETQYF. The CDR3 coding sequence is TGTGCCAGCAGCTTAGTGGCGTCTAGCGGGGGCCAAGAGACCCAGTACTTC.

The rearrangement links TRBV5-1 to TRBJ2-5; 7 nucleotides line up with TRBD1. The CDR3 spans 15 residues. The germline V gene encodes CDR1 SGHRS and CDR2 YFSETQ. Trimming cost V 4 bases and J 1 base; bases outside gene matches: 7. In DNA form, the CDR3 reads TGCGCCAGCAGCCCGGACGGGACAGCCCAAGAGACCCAGTACTTC. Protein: CASSPDGTAQETQYF.

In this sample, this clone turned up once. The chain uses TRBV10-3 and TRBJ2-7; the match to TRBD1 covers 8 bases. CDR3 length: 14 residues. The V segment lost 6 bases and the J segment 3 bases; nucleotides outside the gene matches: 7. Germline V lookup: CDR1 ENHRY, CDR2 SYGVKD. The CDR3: CAIRTTGQVYEQYF. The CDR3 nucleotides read TGTGCCATCAGGACCACGGGACAGGTCTACGAGCAGTACTTC.

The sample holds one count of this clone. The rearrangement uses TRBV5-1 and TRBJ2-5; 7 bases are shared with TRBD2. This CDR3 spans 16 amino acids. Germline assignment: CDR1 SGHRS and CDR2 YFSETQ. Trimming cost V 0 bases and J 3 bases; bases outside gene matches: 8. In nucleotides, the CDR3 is TGCGCCAGCAGCTTGGGGACTAGGGGCATAGAAGAGACCCAGTACTTC. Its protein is CASSLGTRGIEETQYF.

The CDR3 spells CASDWGTGITGELFF. As DNA, the CDR3 is TGTGCCAGCGACTGGGGGACAGGGATCACCGGGGAGCTGTTTTTT. The V and J genes are TRBV27 and TRBJ2-2, with TRBD1 matching 9 bases. Germline trimming cut 8 bases from V and 4 bases from J; bases unmatched to any gene: 8. The CDR3 length is 15 residues. The germline gives CDR1 MNHEY, CDR2 SMNVEV (reference sequence).

The CDR3 loop reads CASSPQWGGDEKLFF. The CDR3 DNA sequence: TGTGCCAGCAGCCCGCAGTGGGGGGGCGATGAAAAACTGTTTTTT. The chain couples TRBV7-2 to TRBJ1-4, with a weak D call TRBD1 (6 bases). This CDR3 has 15 residues. Germline CDR1 and CDR2: SGHTA and FQGNSA. V gave up 5 bases and J gave up 6 bases, with 16 bases separating them.

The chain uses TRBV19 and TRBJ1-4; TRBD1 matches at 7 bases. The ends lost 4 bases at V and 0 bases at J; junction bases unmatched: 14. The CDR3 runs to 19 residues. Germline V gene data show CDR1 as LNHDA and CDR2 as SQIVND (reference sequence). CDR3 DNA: TGTGCCAGTAGTAGAAAAGGGACAGCGGCCTGGGCAACTAATGAAAAACTGTTTTTT. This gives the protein CASSRKGTAAWATNEKLFF.

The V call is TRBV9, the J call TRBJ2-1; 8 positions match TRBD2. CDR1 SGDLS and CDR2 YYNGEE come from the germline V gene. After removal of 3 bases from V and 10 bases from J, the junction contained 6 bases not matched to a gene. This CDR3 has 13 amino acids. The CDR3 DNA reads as TGTGCCAGCAGCGAGGTAGCGGGGTACGAGCAGTTCTTC. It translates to CASSEVAGYEQFF. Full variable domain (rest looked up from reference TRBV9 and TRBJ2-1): DSGVTQTPKHLITATGQRVTLRCSPRSGDLSVYWYQQSLDQGLQFLIQYYNGEERAKGNILERFSAQQFPDLHSELNLSSLELGDSALYFCASSEVAGYEQFFGPGTRLTVL.

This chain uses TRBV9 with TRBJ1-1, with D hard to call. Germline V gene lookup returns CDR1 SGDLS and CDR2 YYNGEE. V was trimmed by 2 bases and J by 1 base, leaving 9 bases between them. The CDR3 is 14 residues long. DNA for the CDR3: TGTGCCAGCAGCGTTTCACTTGGGAACACTGAAGCTTTCTTT. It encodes CASSVSLGNTEAFF. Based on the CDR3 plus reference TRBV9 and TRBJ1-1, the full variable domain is DSGVTQTPKHLITATGQRVTLRCSPRSGDLSVYWYQQSLDQGLQFLIQYYNGEERAKGNILERFSAQQFPDLHSELNLSSLELGDSALYFCASSVSLGNTEAFFGQGTRLTVV.

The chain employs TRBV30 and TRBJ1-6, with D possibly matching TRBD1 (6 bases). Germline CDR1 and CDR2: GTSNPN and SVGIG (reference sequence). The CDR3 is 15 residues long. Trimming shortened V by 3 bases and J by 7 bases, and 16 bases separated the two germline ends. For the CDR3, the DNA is TGTGCCTGGAGAAATCCGGGACACACCAATTCACCCCTCCACTTT. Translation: CAWRNPGHTNSPLHF.

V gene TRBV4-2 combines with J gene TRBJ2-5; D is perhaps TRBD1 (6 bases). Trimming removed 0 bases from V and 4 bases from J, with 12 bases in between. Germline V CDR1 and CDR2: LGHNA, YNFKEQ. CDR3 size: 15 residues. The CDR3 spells CASSQEWGHGETQYF. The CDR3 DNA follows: TGTGCCAGCAGCCAAGAATGGGGGCACGGAGAGACCCAGTACTTC.

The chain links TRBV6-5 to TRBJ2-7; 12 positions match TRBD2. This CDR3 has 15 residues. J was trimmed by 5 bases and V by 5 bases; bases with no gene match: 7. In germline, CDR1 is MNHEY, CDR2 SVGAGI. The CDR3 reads CASSPQLAGGNEQYF. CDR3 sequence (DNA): TGTGCCAGCAGTCCTCAACTAGCGGGGGGCAACGAGCAGTACTTC.